A selection of T cell receptor beta chains follows, all from one sample in a study of beta chain features in type 1 diabetes. Assay used: immunoSEQ multiplex PCR; TCRdb lists only in-frame clones, some missing. The sample shows roughly 610,000 clones, roughly a sixth of them seen only once. Sequencing used naive CD4+ T cells from blood. Receptors were obtained from a man aged 18 to 30 in good health. CDR3s include the opening cysteine and the closing phenylalanine or tryptophan. D genes are given only for firm matches. The size field is filled for only some rows; it gives once, few, many or a size class.

j_gene,d_gene,abundance,v_gene,CDR3aa,CDR3nt
TRBJ2-1,TRBD2,NA,TRBV27,CASSSTPPSVAGGYNEQFF,TGTGCCAGCAGTTCCACCCCTCCATCAGTAGCGGGGGGCTACAATGAGCAGTTCTTC
TRBJ2-4,NA,few,TRBV28,CASSSGPDIQYF,TGTGCCAGCAGTTCGGGCCCGGACATTCAGTACTTC
TRBJ2-7,TRBD2,NA,TRBV6-6,CASRTRGTSYEQYF,TGTGCCAGCAGAACCCGCGGGACTAGCTACGAGCAGTACTTC
TRBJ2-5,NA,few,TRBV4-1,CASSQERTTWETQYF,TGCGCCAGCAGCCAAGAACGGACAACCTGGGAGACCCAGTACTTC
TRBJ2-7,NA,NA,TRBV9,CASSVDSWAAEQYF,TGTGCCAGCAGCGTAGACTCTTGGGCAGCCGAGCAGTACTTC
TRBJ1-2,NA,NA,TRBV18,CASSQGEQGGYYGYTF,TGTGCCAGCTCACAGGGTGAGCAGGGAGGATACTATGGCTACACCTTC
TRBJ2-3,NA,NA,TRBV5-4,CASSFRGTDTQYF,TGTGCCAGCAGCTTCCGGGGCACAGATACGCAGTATTTT
TRBJ2-7,TRBD2,few,TRBV30,CAWSLRTSGGHYEQYF,TGTGCCTGGAGTCTCCGGACTAGCGGGGGGCACTACGAGCAGTACTTC
TRBJ1-1,TRBD1,few,TRBV9,CASSAQQGLNTEAFF,TGTGCCAGCAGCGCCCAACAGGGGCTAAACACTGAAGCTTTCTTT
TRBJ2-3,TRBD2,NA,TRBV18,CASSPPGLAGGTDTQYF,TGTGCCAGCTCACCACCGGGACTAGCCGGGGGCACAGATACGCAGTATTTT
TRBJ1-1,NA,NA,TRBV28,CASNGKEGAFF,TGTGCCAGCAACGGGAAGGAAGGAGCTTTCTTT
TRBJ2-5,TRBD2,NA,TRBV5-1,CASRGGAGQETQYF,TGCGCCAGCAGGGGAGGGGCAGGGCAAGAGACCCAGTACTTC
TRBJ2-1,TRBD2,few,TRBV7-2,CASSFNLRETKYNEQFF,TGTGCCAGCAGCTTCAATTTGCGGGAGACCAAATACAATGAGCAGTTCTTC
TRBJ1-2,NA,NA,TRBV18,CASSPSGGYTF,TGTGCCAGCTCACCCTCTGGTGGCTACACCTTC
TRBJ2-1,NA,NA,TRBV5-1,CASKGQRADNEQFF,TGCGCCAGCAAGGGTCAGCGGGCGGACAATGAGCAGTTCTTC
TRBJ2-7,NA,few,TRBV15,CATSRSSGGSYEQYF,TGTGCCACCAGCAGATCTTCAGGGGGGTCCTACGAGCAGTACTTC
TRBJ2-2,TRBD1,NA,TRBV9,CASSSRDRNTGELFF,TGTGCCAGCAGCAGCCGGGACAGGAACACCGGGGAGCTGTTTTTT
TRBJ1-2,NA,few,TRBV18,CASSPPDNYGYTF,TGTGCCAGCTCACCACCAGATAACTATGGCTACACCTTC
TRBJ2-1,TRBD1,NA,TRBV5-6,CASSVTGGYSYNEQFF,TGTGCCAGCAGCGTAACAGGGGGATACTCCTACAATGAGCAGTTCTTC
TRBJ1-5,NA,NA,TRBV7-2,CASSLAGGNQPQHF,TGTGCCAGCAGCTTAGCCGGAGGGAATCAGCCCCAGCATTTT
TRBJ1-1,NA,NA,TRBV7-9,CASSLEGLNTEAFF,TGTGCCAGCAGCTTAGAGGGATTGAACACTGAAGCTTTCTTT
TRBJ2-1,TRBD2,NA,TRBV27,CASNTLAGRYNEQFF,TGTGCCAGCAATACTCTAGCGGGACGCTACAATGAGCAGTTCTTC
TRBJ2-5,NA,NA,TRBV4-3,CASSQEGPSAPGPQETQYF,TGCGCCAGCAGCCAAGAGGGCCCTAGCGCCCCGGGTCCCCAAGAGACCCAGTACTTC
TRBJ1-4,NA,few,TRBV28,CASSFQINEKLFF,TGTGCCAGCAGTTTTCAGATAAATGAAAAACTGTTTTTT
TRBJ2-7,TRBD1,few,TRBV27,CASRPQGANSYEQYF,TGTGCCAGCAGGCCACAGGGGGCGAATTCGTACGAGCAGTACTTC
TRBJ2-5,NA,NA,TRBV12-2,CASRSGLVYF,TGTGCAAGTCGCTCGGGACTAGTGTACTTC
TRBJ1-1,TRBD1,few,TRBV19,CASSIRQGKGGTEAFF,TGTGCCAGTAGTATTCGACAGGGGAAGGGGGGCACTGAAGCTTTCTTT
TRBJ1-5,TRBD1,NA,TRBV19,CASSRGTGGASSQPQHF,TGTGCCAGTAGCCGGGGGACAGGGGGCGCGAGTTCTCAGCCCCAGCATTTT
TRBJ2-7,TRBD2,NA,TRBV30,CAWIPRLAGGPSEQYF,TGTGCCTGGATTCCCAGACTAGCGGGGGGGCCATCCGAGCAGTACTTC
TRBJ1-3,NA,NA,TRBV18,CASSRKDSSGNTIYF,TGTGCCAGCTCACGCAAGGACAGCTCTGGAAACACCATATATTTT
TRBJ2-3,NA,few,TRBV19,CASTVRATDTQYF,TGTGCCAGTACGGTCAGGGCCACAGATACGCAGTATTTT
TRBJ2-1,NA,NA,TRBV5-4,CASSLKASENNEQFF,TGTGCCAGCAGCTTGAAGGCTAGCGAAAACAATGAGCAGTTCTTC
TRBJ2-1,NA,NA,TRBV9,CASSVGALTGPGGEQFF,TGTGCCAGCAGCGTAGGAGCCCTAACGGGGCCAGGGGGGGAGCAGTTCTTC
TRBJ2-2,NA,NA,TRBV5-1,CASSPGQNTGELFF,TGCGCCAGCAGCCCGGGACAGAACACCGGGGAGCTGTTTTTT
TRBJ1-1,NA,few,TRBV7-7,CASSQDRSTEAFF,TGTGCCAGCAGCCAAGACAGGAGCACTGAAGCTTTCTTT
TRBJ1-1,TRBD1,once,TRBV28,CASSSIGTGETEAFF,TGTGCCAGCAGTTCCATCGGGACAGGGGAGACTGAAGCTTTCTTT